This is a list of T cell receptor beta chains from one sample in a study of T-cell reconstitution after alpha-beta-depleted transplantation in children. MiXCR, run by TCRdb on the PCR reads, gives a single entry per CDR3 protein. This table holds just under 350,000 distinct CDR3 sequences, 15% to 20% found once. This specimen was PBMCs, mostly from graft donor cells, taken 360 days after TCRalphabeta/CD19-depleted stem cell transplant. Receptors originate from a male patient between 2 and 9 years old who had a stem cell transplant for acute lymphoblastic leukemia, so the T cells may come from the graft donor. The conserved cysteine and the conserved F or W are not part of the CDR3 here. Clone size is not always given. Where it is, it says once, few, many or a class for expanded clones.

abundance: NA; v_gene: TRBV15; j_gene: TRBJ1-4; CDR3aa: ATNSYNGEKLF
abundance: NA; v_gene: TRBV6-6; j_gene: TRBJ2-5; CDR3aa: ASSYRGWETQY
abundance: few; v_gene: TRBV27; j_gene: TRBJ2-5; CDR3aa: ASRQSRAQETQY
abundance: NA; v_gene: TRBV6-1; j_gene: TRBJ2-7; CDR3aa: ASSARRAGGVHEQY
abundance: NA; v_gene: TRBV11-3; j_gene: TRBJ2-7; CDR3aa: ASSLGRGAGRPSYEQY
abundance: NA; v_gene: TRBV5-1; j_gene: TRBJ2-7; CDR3aa: ASSLAATGARSSYEQY
abundance: NA; v_gene: TRBV24-1; j_gene: TRBJ2-7; CDR3aa: ATSGQTGEQY
abundance: NA; v_gene: TRBV10-3; j_gene: TRBJ2-1; CDR3aa: AISDPSSGRAYEQF
abundance: many; v_gene: TRBV30; j_gene: TRBJ1-1; CDR3aa: ASGQNTEAF
abundance: NA; v_gene: TRBV3-1; j_gene: TRBJ2-1; CDR3aa: ASSQEAGTRPHNEQF
abundance: few; v_gene: TRBV29-1; j_gene: TRBJ1-1; CDR3aa: SVGRPSEAF
abundance: NA; v_gene: TRBV29-1; j_gene: TRBJ2-3; CDR3aa: SVDLGNPTAYTDTQY
abundance: few; v_gene: TRBV29-1; j_gene: TRBJ2-7; CDR3aa: SVGRDRGHHEQY
abundance: NA; v_gene: TRBV20-1; j_gene: TRBJ2-1; CDR3aa: SAISGRAGNEQF
abundance: few; v_gene: TRBV11-2; j_gene: TRBJ2-3; CDR3aa: ASSQGLAATDTQY
abundance: NA; v_gene: TRBV12-3/TRBV12-4; j_gene: TRBJ2-7; CDR3aa: ASSLRRNVHEQY
abundance: few; v_gene: TRBV19; j_gene: TRBJ1-1; CDR3aa: ASSTWANTEAF
abundance: once; v_gene: TRBV7-3; j_gene: TRBJ2-1; CDR3aa: ASSPGLAGGLEQF
abundance: many; v_gene: TRBV5-6; j_gene: TRBJ2-7; CDR3aa: ASSFVDRDNRDEQY
abundance: NA; v_gene: TRBV6-1; j_gene: TRBJ1-5; CDR3aa: ASRKQGLGQPQH
abundance: NA; v_gene: TRBV20-1; j_gene: TRBJ2-3; CDR3aa: SARKGDTQY
abundance: NA; v_gene: TRBV12-3/TRBV12-4; j_gene: TRBJ2-3; CDR3aa: ASSKNRDRDEDTQY
abundance: NA; v_gene: TRBV12-3/TRBV12-4; j_gene: TRBJ2-6; CDR3aa: ASSSGTGISGANVLT
abundance: many; v_gene: TRBV6-2/TRBV6-3; j_gene: TRBJ2-5; CDR3aa: ASRPRGRAIETQY
abundance: many; v_gene: TRBV28; j_gene: TRBJ2-7; CDR3aa: ASSLKTADIINSYEQY
abundance: NA; v_gene: TRBV20-1; j_gene: TRBJ2-5; CDR3aa: SARVRAGGAETQY
abundance: few; v_gene: TRBV5-1; j_gene: TRBJ2-5; CDR3aa: ASSFGTGFEETQY
abundance: few; v_gene: TRBV4-3; j_gene: TRBJ2-3; CDR3aa: ASSPWTSAPPGADTQY
abundance: many; v_gene: TRBV11-2; j_gene: TRBJ2-7; CDR3aa: ASSLYLAASSYEQY
abundance: few; v_gene: TRBV6-2/TRBV6-3; j_gene: TRBJ2-2; CDR3aa: ASKYGSGELF
abundance: NA; v_gene: TRBV6-5; j_gene: TRBJ2-1; CDR3aa: ASSSTVGFRNEQF
abundance: few; v_gene: TRBV12-3/TRBV12-4; j_gene: TRBJ2-7; CDR3aa: ASSLAGGSGLSYEQY
abundance: many; v_gene: TRBV4-1; j_gene: TRBJ2-7; CDR3aa: ASSQVAGGEQY
abundance: NA; v_gene: TRBV20-1; j_gene: TRBJ2-2; CDR3aa: SAIIVGGNTGELF
abundance: few; v_gene: TRBV12-3/TRBV12-4; j_gene: TRBJ2-2; CDR3aa: ASRRQNTPNTGELF
abundance: NA; v_gene: TRBV18; j_gene: TRBJ2-7; CDR3aa: ASSPRTGTAYEQY
abundance: NA; v_gene: TRBV19; j_gene: TRBJ2-1; CDR3aa: ASSITYPSYNEQF
abundance: many; v_gene: TRBV28; j_gene: TRBJ2-1; CDR3aa: ASSSLAAPPDNEQF
abundance: NA; v_gene: TRBV12-3/TRBV12-4; j_gene: TRBJ2-2; CDR3aa: ASTSGLNTGELF
abundance: few; v_gene: TRBV7-9; j_gene: TRBJ2-1; CDR3aa: ASSLGVVYEQF
abundance: few; v_gene: TRBV12-3/TRBV12-4; j_gene: TRBJ2-2; CDR3aa: ASSFEQNTGELF
abundance: many; v_gene: TRBV10-3; j_gene: TRBJ2-3; CDR3aa: AISVQDYTDTQY
abundance: NA; v_gene: TRBV11-1; j_gene: TRBJ2-5; CDR3aa: ASSLGSTRRGIQETQY
abundance: NA; v_gene: TRBV28; j_gene: TRBJ2-3; CDR3aa: ASSLGARGDTQY